The TCR beta chain described here comes from a study of monozygotic twins with inflammatory bowel disease. Study results and limitations: Relative clonotype sharing with others was diminished in IBD patients versus healthy twins, particularly with disease activity. The existence of one strong signal or clonotype linked to IBD lacked support. Different T cell subtypes could not be distinguished.

There are 12 residues in the CDR3. Germline CDR1 reads DFQATT; CDR2 reads SNEGSKA (reference sequence). Remarks on this clonotype: As yet, its antigen is unknown.

T cells were not sorted, and total RNA was isolated straight from whole blood. TCRdb re-analyzed the 5' RACE reads; it lists each CDR3 protein once, without DNA. The sample's table shows under 200,000 distinct CDR3 sequences. This chain joins TRBV20-1 and TRBJ2-1; TCRdb returns TRBD1, unconfirmable since there is no DNA. The clonotype was recovered from a human donor with ulcerative colitis or Crohn's disease, or a healthy co-twin of an affected twin (not recorded which). Source material: blood. The chain's CDR3 is CSAPTGGNEQFF.